This T cell receptor (beta chain) was recovered during a study of cytomegalovirus exposure and HLA in healthy donors. General study results and limits: The TCR clusters that emerged in the first cohort tended, a later analysis found, to co-occur in the approximately 130 validation repertoires. The study labeled fewer than 200 TCR beta chains cytomegalovirus-associated. Rare TCR sequences predominated, though certain public TCRs were found in many donors.

TCRdb's copy holds only in-frame clones and misses some; the assay was immunoSEQ multiplex PCR. The profile shows roughly 68,000 clones, roughly 91% of them singletons. The germline V gene has CDR1 SGHRS and CDR2 YFSETQ. The CDR3 consists of 13 residues. The V end lost 0 bases, the J end lost 11 bases, and 14 bases lay between the germline ends. The donors were members of the validation cohort comprising approximately 110 subjects, separate from the roughly 600-subject first cohort. Details on this clone: As yet, its antigen is unknown.

This clonotype originated in a woman aged 18-35 years in good health and CMV-seronegative. V gene TRBV5-1 combines with J gene TRBJ1-1, with D perhaps matching TRBD1 (5 bases). Sample: PBMCs. The CDR3 spells CASSLGLGVEAFF. The DNA for the CDR3 is TGCGCCAGCAGCTTGGGTTTAGGGGTCGAGGCTTTCTTT. Full variable domain (outside the CDR3, taken from reference TRBV5-1 and TRBJ1-1): KAGVTQTPRYLIKTRGQQVTLSCSPISGHRSVSWYQQTPGQGLQFLFEYFSETQRNKGNFPGRFSGRQFSNSRSEMNVSTLELGDSALYLCASSLGLGVEAFFGQGTRLTVV.